Listed below are T cell receptor beta chains from one sample, sequenced in a study of shared clonotypes between healthy human individuals. TCRdb's table, derived via immunoSEQ multiplex PCR, lists solely in-frame clones and lacks some. The table includes around 1.1 million clones, around 78% detected once. Source material: memory CD4+ T cells from PBMCs. The receptors were gathered from a man aged 18 to 30 in good health. Some clones in this sample may be carry-over from other donors' samples. CDR3s include the opening cysteine and the closing phenylalanine or tryptophan. A D gene is named only where the DNA matches it firmly. Where a row states a size, it is once, few, many or the class of an expanded clone; other rows omit it.

CDR3 protein,CDR3 DNA,J gene,V gene,D gene,clone size
CASSHQETQYF,TGTGCCAGCAGCCACCAAGAGACCCAGTACTTC,TRBJ2-5,TRBV14,.,few
CASSTGGRARANEKLFF,TGTGCCAGCAGCACCGGGGGCCGCGCCCGGGCTAATGAAAAACTGTTTTTT,TRBJ1-4,TRBV9,.,.
CASSPGTVGYTF,TGTGCCAGCAGCCCCGGGACAGTGGGCTACACCTTC,TRBJ1-2,TRBV5-6,TRBD1,.
CASSPPDGAIRTEAFF,TGCGCCAGCAGCCCCCCAGACGGAGCAATCCGCACTGAAGCTTTCTTT,TRBJ1-1,TRBV4-1,.,.
CASSQLWDRNEKLFF,TGCGCCAGCAGTCAATTATGGGACCGAAATGAAAAACTGTTTTTT,TRBJ1-4,TRBV23-1,.,.
CAWRRDLGSWGNTIYF,TGTGCCTGGAGGCGGGACCTCGGGAGCTGGGGAAACACCATATATTTT,TRBJ1-3,TRBV30,.,.
CASSWDRASNQPQHF,TGTGCCAGCAGCTGGGACAGGGCCAGCAATCAGCCCCAGCATTTT,TRBJ1-5,TRBV28,TRBD1,.
CASSVLYEQYF,TGTGCCAGCAGTGTCTTATACGAGCAGTACTTC,TRBJ2-7,TRBV2,.,.
CASSLNTAVLFF,TGTGCCAGCAGCTTAAATACCGCGGTACTGTTTTTT,TRBJ2-2,TRBV7-2,.,once
CASSPALATLYNEQFF,TGTGCCAGCTCACCAGCACTAGCGACGCTCTACAATGAGCAGTTCTTC,TRBJ2-1,TRBV18,TRBD2,.
CASSAGTDGLEQYF,TGTGCCAGCAGCGCCGGGACCGACGGCCTCGAGCAGTACTTC,TRBJ2-7,TRBV2,.,few
CASRLTGGRETQYF,TGTGCCAGCAGACTCACAGGGGGCCGAGAGACCCAGTACTTC,TRBJ2-5,TRBV6-5,TRBD1,once
CASSYSGNLYEQYF,TGTGCCAGCAGCTACTCGGGGAACCTCTACGAGCAGTACTTC,TRBJ2-7,TRBV6-5,.,.
CASSLVTGTAFF,TGTGCCAGCAGCTTGGTAACGGGAACAGCTTTCTTT,TRBJ1-1,TRBV5-4,.,.
CAWRGDRSISGANVLTF,TGTGCCTGGAGGGGAGACAGGAGTATCTCTGGGGCCAACGTCCTGACTTTC,TRBJ2-6,TRBV30,.,.
CAWSGGRTEAFF,TGTGCCTGGAGCGGGGGTCGCACTGAAGCTTTCTTT,TRBJ1-1,TRBV30,.,.
CASSYLGRTNEKLFF,TGTGCCAGCAGTTACCTTGGACGGACTAATGAAAAACTGTTTTTT,TRBJ1-4,TRBV6-6,.,.
CASSTDSPSNQPQHF,TGTGCCAGTAGTACCGACAGTCCTAGCAATCAGCCCCAGCATTTT,TRBJ1-5,TRBV19,.,.
CASLRGRTAEAFF,TGTGCCAGCCTTAGGGGGAGGACGGCTGAAGCTTTCTTT,TRBJ1-1,TRBV11-2,.,.
CASSLSVWEGRTDTQYF,TGTGCCAGCAGTTTATCGGTCTGGGAGGGGAGGACAGATACGCAGTATTTT,TRBJ2-3,TRBV27,TRBD2,once
CASSPGRGRDQPQHF,TGTGCCAGCAGCCCGGGGAGGGGGCGGGATCAGCCCCAGCATTTT,TRBJ1-5,TRBV4-2,TRBD1,.
CASSPQDPGNTIYF,TGCGCCAGCAGCCCTCAGGATCCTGGAAACACCATATATTTT,TRBJ1-3,TRBV5-1,.,.
CASSFGGFYEQFF,TGTGCCAGCAGCTTCGGGGGGTTTTATGAGCAGTTCTTC,TRBJ2-1,TRBV7-3,TRBD2,.
CASSGQRDRAYEQYF,TGTGCCAGCAGTGGCCAGCGGGACAGGGCCTACGAGCAGTACTTC,TRBJ2-7,TRBV28,TRBD1,few
CASSLSGGRSGANVLTF,TGTGCCAGCAGTTTATCAGGAGGAAGGAGCGGGGCCAACGTCCTGACTTTC,TRBJ2-6,TRBV27,.,once
CASSSTGLAGGGELFF,TGTGCCAGCAGCTCAACGGGACTAGCGGGAGGCGGGGAGCTGTTTTTT,TRBJ2-2,TRBV13,TRBD2,.
CATSGGQGGQPQHF,TGTGCCACCAGCGGGGGACAGGGAGGACAGCCCCAGCATTTT,TRBJ1-5,TRBV15,TRBD1,once
CASSPLGLQETQYF,TGTGCCAGCTCACCATTGGGACTGCAAGAGACCCAGTACTTC,TRBJ2-5,TRBV18,.,.
CASSLQSDSGNTIYF,TGTGCCAGCAGCTTGCAGAGCGACTCTGGAAACACCATATATTTT,TRBJ1-3,TRBV7-2,.,.
CASSIAGKGYTF,TGTGCCAGTAGTATAGCTGGAAAGGGCTACACCTTC,TRBJ1-2,TRBV19,.,few
CASSLTGQGYGYTF,TGTGCCAGCAGTTTAACAGGACAGGGCTATGGCTACACCTTC,TRBJ1-2,TRBV27,TRBD1,.
CASSLMSGQGPNEQFF,TGTGCCAGCAGCTTAATGTCCGGACAGGGGCCCAATGAGCAGTTCTTC,TRBJ2-1,TRBV7-3,TRBD1,.
CASSLVGSPYTDTQYF,TGCGCCAGCAGCTTGGTCGGCAGTCCCTACACAGATACGCAGTATTTT,TRBJ2-3,TRBV5-1,.,once
CASSPDWQGTQYF,TGCGCCAGCAGCCCGGACTGGCAGGGTACGCAGTATTTT,TRBJ2-3,TRBV10-1,.,.
CASSLARVRNTEAFF,TGTGCCAGCAGCTTAGCACGGGTAAGGAACACTGAAGCTTTCTTT,TRBJ1-1,TRBV7-8,.,.
CASARDPYRNEQFF,TGTGCCAGCGCGCGCGACCCATACCGCAATGAGCAGTTCTTC,TRBJ2-1,TRBV6-4,.,.
CSADDGYEQYF,TGCAGTGCTGACGACGGCTACGAGCAGTACTTC,TRBJ2-7,TRBV20-1,.,.
CASSESGTGKHEQYF,TGCGCCAGCAGTGAGTCCGGGACAGGGAAACACGAGCAGTACTTC,TRBJ2-7,TRBV10-2,TRBD1,.
CASSGQGELFF,TGTGCCAGCAGCGGGCAGGGGGAGCTGTTTTTT,TRBJ2-2,TRBV11-1,.,once
CASSRLSGRTTDTQYF,TGTGCCAGCAGTCGTCTTAGCGGGAGGACCACAGATACGCAGTATTTT,TRBJ2-3,TRBV7-2,TRBD2,.
CAISESTRRGNQPQHF,TGTGCCATCAGTGAGTCGACTCGCAGGGGCAATCAGCCCCAGCATTTT,TRBJ1-5,TRBV10-3,.,.
CASNTIWTRTDTQYF,TGTGCCAGCAATACCATTTGGACTAGAACAGATACGCAGTATTTT,TRBJ2-3,TRBV28,TRBD2,.
CASARSGPNEQFF,TGTGCTAGTGCCCGGTCGGGCCCCAATGAGCAGTTCTTC,TRBJ2-1,TRBV12-5,.,many
CASSPGQTPNEKLFF,TGTGCCAGCAGCCCGGGACAGACCCCTAATGAAAAACTGTTTTTT,TRBJ1-4,TRBV5-5,TRBD1,.
CASRGSRENGYTF,TGTGCCAGCAGGGGGTCCAGGGAGAATGGCTACACCTTC,TRBJ1-2,TRBV5-6,.,.
CASSRTSVSTDTQYF,TGTGCCAGCAGCCGTACTAGCGTTAGCACAGATACGCAGTATTTT,TRBJ2-3,TRBV11-3,TRBD2,.
CASRTQRGSHQPQHF,TGTGCCAGCAGGACCCAGAGGGGTAGCCATCAGCCCCAGCATTTT,TRBJ1-5,TRBV2,.,.
CASSPRNTANTGELFF,TGTGCCAGCTCACCACGCAACACGGCGAACACCGGGGAGCTGTTTTTT,TRBJ2-2,TRBV18,.,.
CASSLDRIPYGYTF,TGTGCCAGCAGCTTGGACAGGATCCCTTATGGCTACACCTTC,TRBJ1-2,TRBV7-9,TRBD1,.
CASSLYPTTGETQYF,TGTGCCAGCAGCTTGTATCCGACGACGGGAGAGACCCAGTACTTC,TRBJ2-5,TRBV5-4,.,.
CASSRLERLEAFF,TGTGCCAGCTCTCGCCTTGAACGTCTCGAAGCTTTCTTT,TRBJ1-1,TRBV28,.,.
CASSSGTGTTTNEKLFF,TGCGCCAGCAGCTCCGGGACAGGGACGACAACTAATGAAAAACTGTTTTTT,TRBJ1-4,TRBV5-1,TRBD1,.
CASSLISAGGTEAFF,TGCGCCAGCAGTCTCATTAGTGCCGGGGGCACTGAAGCTTTCTTT,TRBJ1-1,TRBV5-1,.,.
CASSPHADGELFF,TGTGCCAGCTCACCCCATGCAGACGGGGAGCTGTTTTTT,TRBJ2-2,TRBV18,.,.
CASSILATGEQYF,TGTGCCAGCAGCATCCTAGCAACAGGCGAGCAGTACTTC,TRBJ2-7,TRBV6-5,.,.
CASSSGQGDRWDTQYF,TGTGCCAGCAGCTCCGGACAGGGGGATCGATGGGATACGCAGTATTTT,TRBJ2-3,TRBV5-5,TRBD1,.
CASSTTSGPNYGYTF,TGTGCCAGCAGCACTACCAGTGGCCCTAACTATGGCTACACCTTC,TRBJ1-2,TRBV28,.,.